Sequencing of this T cell receptor beta chain was carried out in a study of blood T cell repertoires in COVID-19. About the study: The origin of the acute and convalescent COVID-19 samples was the United States, Italy and Spain.

Generated by immunoSEQ multiplex PCR, the TCRdb table keeps only in-frame clones and is missing some. This repertoire shows nearly 60,000 clones, 90% found once; its top ten account for less than 15%. V was pared by 2 bases and J by 10 bases, with 15 bases between. Germline CDR1 SGHTA, CDR2 FQGTGA. This CDR3 region has 15 residues. The origin of this receptor is a man aged 55-75 years with active COVID-19. The sample taken for sequencing was peripheral blood. The chain uses TRBV7-3 and TRBJ1-6; a possible D gene is TRBD1 (5 bases). CDR3 in amino acids: CASSLGSTGASPLHF. Written as DNA, the CDR3 is TGTGCCAGCAGCTTAGGGTCTACTGGGGCCTCACCCCTCCACTTT.